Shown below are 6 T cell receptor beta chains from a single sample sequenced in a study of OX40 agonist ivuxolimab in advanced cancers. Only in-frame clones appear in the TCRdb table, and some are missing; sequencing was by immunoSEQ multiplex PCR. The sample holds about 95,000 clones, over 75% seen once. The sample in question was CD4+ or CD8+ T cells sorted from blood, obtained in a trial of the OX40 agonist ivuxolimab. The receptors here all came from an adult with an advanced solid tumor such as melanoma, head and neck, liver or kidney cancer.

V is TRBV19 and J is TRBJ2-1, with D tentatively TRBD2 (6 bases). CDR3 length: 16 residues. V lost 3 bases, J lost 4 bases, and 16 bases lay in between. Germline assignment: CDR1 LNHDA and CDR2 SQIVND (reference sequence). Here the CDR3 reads CASSIQASAIYNEQFF. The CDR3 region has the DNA TGTGCCAGTAGTATCCAAGCTAGCGCGATATACAATGAGCAGTTCTTC.

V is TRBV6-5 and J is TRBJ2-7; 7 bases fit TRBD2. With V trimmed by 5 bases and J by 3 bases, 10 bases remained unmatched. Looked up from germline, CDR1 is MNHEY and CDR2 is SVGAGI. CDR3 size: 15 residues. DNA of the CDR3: TGTGCCAGCAGTGGGAGGGGCGCGGCTTACTACGAGCAGTACTTC. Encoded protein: CASSGRGAAYYEQYF.

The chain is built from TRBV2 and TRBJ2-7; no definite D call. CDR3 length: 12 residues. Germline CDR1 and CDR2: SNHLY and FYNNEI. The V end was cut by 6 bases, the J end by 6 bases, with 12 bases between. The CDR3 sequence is CASRPLLGEQYF. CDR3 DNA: TGTGCCAGCAGACCTCTGTTGGGCGAGCAGTACTTC.

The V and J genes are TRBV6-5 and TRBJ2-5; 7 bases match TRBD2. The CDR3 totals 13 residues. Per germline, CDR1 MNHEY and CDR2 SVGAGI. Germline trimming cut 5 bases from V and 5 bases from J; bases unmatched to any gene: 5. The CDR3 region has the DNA TGTGCCAGCAGTAGGGAGGGCTGGGAGACCCAGTACTTC. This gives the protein CASSREGWETQYF.

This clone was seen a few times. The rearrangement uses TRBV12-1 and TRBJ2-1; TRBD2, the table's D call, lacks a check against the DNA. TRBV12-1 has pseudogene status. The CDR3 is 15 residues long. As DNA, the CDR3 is TGTGCCAGCGGTTTCGTCGGGAGCTCCTACAATGAGCAGTTCTTC. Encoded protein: CASGFVGSSYNEQFF.

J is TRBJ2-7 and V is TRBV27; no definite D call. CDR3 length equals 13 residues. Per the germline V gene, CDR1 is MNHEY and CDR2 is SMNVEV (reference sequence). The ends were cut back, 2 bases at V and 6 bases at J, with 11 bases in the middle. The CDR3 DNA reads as TGTGCCAGCAGTTTAGGGGTCCCCCTCGAGCAGTACTTC. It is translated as CASSLGVPLEQYF.